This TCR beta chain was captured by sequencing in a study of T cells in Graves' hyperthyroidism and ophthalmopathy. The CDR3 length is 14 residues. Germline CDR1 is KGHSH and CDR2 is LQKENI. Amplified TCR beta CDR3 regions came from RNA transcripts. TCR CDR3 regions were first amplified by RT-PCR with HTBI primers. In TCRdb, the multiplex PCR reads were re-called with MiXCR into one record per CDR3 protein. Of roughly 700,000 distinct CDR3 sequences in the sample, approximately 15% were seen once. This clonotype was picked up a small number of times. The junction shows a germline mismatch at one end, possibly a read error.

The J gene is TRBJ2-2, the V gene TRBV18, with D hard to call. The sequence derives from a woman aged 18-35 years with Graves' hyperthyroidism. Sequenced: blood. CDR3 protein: CASSPVRNIGELFF. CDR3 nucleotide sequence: TGTGCCAGCTCACCAGTCAGGAACATCGGGGAGCTGTTTTTT.